This passage covers 5 T cell receptor beta chains from one sample sequenced in a study of blood T cell repertoires in COVID-19. Data came from immunoSEQ multiplex PCR; TCRdb stores just in-frame clones and leaves some out. This table holds about 52,000 clones, roughly 88% found once. The sample taken for sequencing was peripheral blood. Receptors originate from a woman aged 80 or over with acute or convalescent COVID-19.

This clone appeared once. The CDR3 loop reads CASGLRQGGNQPQHF. CDR3 sequence (DNA): TGTGCTAGTGGTCTCCGACAGGGTGGAAATCAGCCCCAGCATTTT. V gene TRBV12-5 combines with J gene TRBJ1-5; 7 positions match TRBD1. Germline V lookup: CDR1 LGHNT, CDR2 FRNRAP. The ends lost 5 bases at V and 4 bases at J; junction bases unmatched: 8. The CDR3 contains 15 residues.

The chain combines TRBV6-7 with TRBJ1-1; 8 bases map to TRBD1. TRBV6-7 is annotated as an ORF whose role is uncertain. The CDR3 loop spans 16 amino acids. The J segment lost 3 bases and the V segment lost 0 bases, leaving 6 bases of the junction unmatched. Here the CDR3 reads CASSYSTGGWYTEAFF. CDR3 bases: TGTGCCAGCAGTTACTCAACAGGGGGTTGGTACACTGAAGCTTTCTTT.

V and J are TRBV3-1 (or the pseudogene TRBV3-2) and TRBJ1-6; possibly TRBD1 for D (6 bases). Germline loops: CDR1 LGHDT, CDR2 YNNKEL (reference sequence). Trimming pared 1 base from V and 2 bases from J, leaving 12 bases between. CDR3 size: 17 residues. The CDR3 coding sequence is TGTGCCAGCAGCCAAGGGCCAGGGGCAGCCTATAATTCACCCCTCCACTTT. Its protein is CASSQGPGAAYNSPLHF.

The chain recombines TRBV19 with TRBJ2-2; a weak D match, TRBD1 (5 bases). This CDR3 has 14 residues. Germline V gene sequence: CDR1 LNHDA, CDR2 SQIVND (reference sequence). Trimming cost V 3 bases and J 0 bases, with 5 bases left between them. The CDR3 DNA reads TGTGCCAGTAGTATGGGGCCGAACACCGGGGAGCTGTTTTTT. It encodes CASSMGPNTGELFF.

The gene calls are TRBV5-1 and TRBJ2-7; D gene ambiguous. With 0 bases removed from V and 3 bases from J, the gap between germline ends came to 7 bases. Germline V gene sequence: CDR1 SGHRS, CDR2 YFSETQ. The CDR3 consists of 13 residues. In DNA, the CDR3 is TGCGCCAGCAGCTTGGACAGTATCTACGAGCAGTACTTC. This gives the protein CASSLDSIYEQYF. Variable domain in full (rest from reference TRBV5-1 and TRBJ2-7): KAGVTQTPRYLIKTRGQQVTLSCSPISGHRSVSWYQQTPGQGLQFLFEYFSETQRNKGNFPGRFSGRQFSNSRSEMNVSTLELGDSALYLCASSLDSIYEQYFGPGTRLTVT.